This TCR beta chain was retrieved from a study of cytomegalovirus exposure and HLA in healthy donors. Amplification used 60 Vbeta primers and 13 Jbeta primers. Sequenced by immunoSEQ multiplex PCR; TCRdb stores in-frame clones only, minus some. The sample records fewer than 250,000 clones, roughly 80% being singletons. Study-wide points: Beyond CMV serostatus, there was no information to go on about immune exposure. Per published accounts, TCR beta sequences correctly predicted the HLA-A and HLA-B alleles of most subjects. A later analysis showed TCR association rates differing by HLA locus, peaking at DRB1 and lowest at HLA-C. Among TCR beta chains, those listed as cytomegalovirus-associated numbered some 160.

This clone was observed once. What it binds is unknown. CDR3 length: 14 residues. V was pared by 4 bases and J by 0 bases, with 10 bases between. Looked up from germline, CDR1 is SNHLY and CDR2 is FYNNEI. The clonotype originates from a woman aged 18-35 years in good health and CMV-seronegative. This sequence joins TRBV2 and TRBJ2-7; D is perhaps TRBD2 (6 bases). Input material: PBMCs. CDR3: CASSGGEVSYEQYF. As DNA, the CDR3 is TGTGCCAGCAGTGGAGGGGAGGTCTCCTACGAGCAGTACTTC.